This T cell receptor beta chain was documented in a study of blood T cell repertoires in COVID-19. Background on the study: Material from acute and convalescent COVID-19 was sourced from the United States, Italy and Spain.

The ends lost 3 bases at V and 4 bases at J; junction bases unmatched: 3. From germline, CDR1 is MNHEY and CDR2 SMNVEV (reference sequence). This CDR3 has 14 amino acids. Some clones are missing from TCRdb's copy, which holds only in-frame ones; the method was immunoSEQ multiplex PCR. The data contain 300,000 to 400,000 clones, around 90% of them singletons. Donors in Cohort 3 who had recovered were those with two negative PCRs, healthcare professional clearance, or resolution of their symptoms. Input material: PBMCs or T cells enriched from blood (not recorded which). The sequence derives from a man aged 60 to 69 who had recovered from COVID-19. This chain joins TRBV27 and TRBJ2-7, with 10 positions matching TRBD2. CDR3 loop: CASSFSGRPYEQYF. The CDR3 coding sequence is TGTGCCAGCAGTTTTAGCGGGAGGCCGTACGAGCAGTACTTC.